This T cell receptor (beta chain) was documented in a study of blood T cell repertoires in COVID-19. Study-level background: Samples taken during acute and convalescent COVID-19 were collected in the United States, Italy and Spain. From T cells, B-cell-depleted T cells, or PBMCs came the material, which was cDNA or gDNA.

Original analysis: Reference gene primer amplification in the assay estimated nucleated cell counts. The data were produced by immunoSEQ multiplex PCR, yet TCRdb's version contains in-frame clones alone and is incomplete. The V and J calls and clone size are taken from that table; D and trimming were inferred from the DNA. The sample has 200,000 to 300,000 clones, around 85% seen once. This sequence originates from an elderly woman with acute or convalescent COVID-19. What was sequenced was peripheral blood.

The CDR3 DNA reads as TGTGCCAGCAGTGTAATACAGGGGCTGGGCAATCAGCCCCAGCATTTT. This translates into CASSVIQGLGNQPQHF. The chain employs TRBV6-1 and TRBJ1-5; TRBD1 agrees at 7 bases. The CDR3 has 16 amino acids. V dropped 4 bases and J dropped 2; count of bases not matched to a gene: 8. Germline CDR1 MNHNS, CDR2 SASEGT.